Below are 17 T cell receptor beta chains sequenced from a single sample in a study of cytomegalovirus exposure and HLA in healthy donors. The repertoire was sequenced with immunoSEQ multiplex PCR; TCRdb's copy has only in-frame clones and lacks some. The sample yields 150,000 to 200,000 clones, roughly 85% seen once. The specimen sequenced was PBMCs. Receptors were obtained from a man aged 18 to 30 in good health and CMV-seropositive.

J is TRBJ1-5 and V is TRBV5-1, with TRBD1 matching over 11 bases. The V gene's germline CDR1 is SGHRS and CDR2 YFSETQ. The length of the CDR3 is 17 residues. Trimming cost V 4 bases and J 2 bases; bases outside gene matches: 8. CDR3 in amino acids: CASSPGTGGEGNQPQHF. Written as DNA, the CDR3 is TGCGCCAGCAGCCCCGGGACAGGGGGAGAGGGCAATCAGCCCCAGCATTTT. The variable domain in full, completed from reference TRBV5-1 and TRBJ1-5, reads KAGVTQTPRYLIKTRGQQVTLSCSPISGHRSVSWYQQTPGQGLQFLFEYFSETQRNKGNFPGRFSGRQFSNSRSEMNVSTLELGDSALYLCASSPGTGGEGNQPQHFGDGTRLSIL.

The V and J genes are TRBV5-4 and TRBJ2-3; 9 bases agree with TRBD2. From germline, CDR1 is SGHNT and CDR2 YYREEE (reference sequence). The V and J ends lost 1 base and 9 bases, in that order; junction bases with no gene match: 6. The CDR3 extends over 14 amino acids. Here the CDR3 DNA reads TGTGCCAGCAGCTTGAATAGCGGGAGCGAGACGCAGTATTTT. Translating gives CASSLNSGSETQYF.

The rearrangement links TRBV5-1 to TRBJ2-1; D might be TRBD2 (6 bases). Germline-derived CDR1 and CDR2 are SGHRS and YFSETQ. There are 15 residues in the CDR3. V lost 0 bases and J 0 bases, leaving 7 bases between the germline ends. The CDR3 loop reads CASSLGGASYNEQFF. The CDR3 DNA sequence: TGCGCCAGCAGCTTGGGCGGGGCCTCCTACAATGAGCAGTTCTTC.

The rearrangement uses TRBV30 and TRBJ1-1; no definite D call. CDR3 length: 14 amino acids. The germline gives CDR1 GTSNPN, CDR2 SVGIG (reference sequence). V lost 0 bases and J lost 0, with 8 bases in between. Written as DNA, the CDR3 is TGTGCCTGGAGTGTTTGGGCCATGAACACTGAAGCTTTCTTT. It translates to CAWSVWAMNTEAFF.

This clone has just a few counts. This chain joins TRBV11-2 and TRBJ1-5; the D is unclear. The V end lost 5 bases, the J end lost 3 bases, and 11 bases lay between the germline ends. The CDR3 has 14 amino acids. Germline V gives CDR1 SGHAT, CDR2 FQNNGV. CDR3 sequence: CASSPGQYNQPQHF. The CDR3 coding sequence is TGTGCCAGCAGCCCGGGTCAGTACAATCAGCCCCAGCATTTT.

This chain links TRBV28 with TRBJ1-2; D unresolved. Germline V gives CDR1 MDHEN, CDR2 SYDVKM. V was shortened by 6 bases and J by 4 bases, with 12 bases between the two germline ends. The CDR3 sequence is 13 residues long. The CDR3 protein is CASSDGKIYGYTF. CDR3 nucleotide sequence: TGTGCCAGCAGCGACGGGAAAATCTATGGCTACACCTTC.

The chain joins TRBV9 to TRBJ2-3, with a weak D call TRBD2 (6 bases). V was shortened by 0 bases and J by 6 bases, with 14 bases between the two germline ends. The CDR3 sequence is 15 residues long. Germline CDR1 SGDLS, CDR2 YYNGEE. The chain's CDR3 is CASSVEGLQADTQYF. The CDR3 coding sequence is TGTGCCAGCAGCGTAGAAGGACTACAGGCTGATACGCAGTATTTT.

The J gene is TRBJ2-5, the V gene TRBV7-2; D perhaps matches TRBD2 (5 bases). The CDR3 length is 14 residues. The V gene lost 3 bases and the J gene lost 5 bases, with 13 bases spanning the gap. Germline V gives CDR1 SGHTA, CDR2 FQGNSA. CDR3 in DNA: TGTGCCAGCAGCTTCAACCTCGGGGATGAGACCCAGTACTTC. Translated, it gives CASSFNLGDETQYF. Full variable domain (rest looked up from reference TRBV7-2 and TRBJ2-5): GAGVSQSPSNKVTEKGKDVELRCDPISGHTALYWYRQSLGQGLEFLIYFQGNSAPDKSGLPSDRFSAERTGGSVSTLTIQRTQQEDSAVYLCASSFNLGDETQYFGPGTRLLVL.

This clone was counted a few times. The chain employs TRBV7-9 and TRBJ1-2; 8 nucleotides match TRBD1. Germline CDR1 and CDR2: SEHNR and FQNEAQ (reference sequence). The CDR3 is 16 amino acids. V lost 1 base, J lost 4 bases, and 8 bases stayed unmatched. This chain's CDR3 is CASSLDGQGSVYGYTF. The CDR3 DNA reads TGTGCCAGCAGCTTAGACGGACAGGGTTCTGTCTATGGCTACACCTTC.

This chain joins TRBV9 and TRBJ1-3; D may be TRBD1 (6 bases). V was shortened by 2 bases and J by 0 bases, with 6 bases between the two germline ends. Germline V lookup: CDR1 SGDLS, CDR2 YYNGEE. The CDR3 runs 14 residues. DNA of the CDR3: TGTGCCAGCAGCGTGGACAGCTCTGGAAACACCATATATTTT. This encodes CASSVDSSGNTIYF.

This chain uses TRBV2 with TRBJ1-5; D perhaps matches TRBD1 (6 bases). The germline CDR1 and CDR2 sequences are SNHLY and FYNNEI. CDR3 size: 16 residues. V shed 4 bases and J shed 3 bases, with 16 bases lying between them. CDR3 residues: CASSAGTISTNQPQHF. As DNA, the CDR3 is TGTGCCAGCAGTGCCGGGACAATTAGTACCAATCAGCCCCAGCATTTT.

This clone was seen a single time. The chain carries TRBV9 and TRBJ2-6; 12 bases line up with TRBD1. The V segment lost 4 bases and the J segment 2 bases; nucleotides outside the gene matches: 7. The CDR3 sequence is 18 residues long. From germline, CDR1 is SGDLS and CDR2 YYNGEE. The CDR3 protein is CASSSSGTGGAGANVLTF. The CDR3 nucleotides read TGTGCCAGCAGCTCCTCGGGGACAGGGGGCGCTGGGGCCAACGTCCTGACTTTC.

The genes are TRBV13 and TRBJ2-3; D possibly corresponds to TRBD2 (5 bases). Germline CDR1 and CDR2: PRHDT and FYEKMQ (reference sequence). Trimming left V 5 bases short and J 1 base short, with 13 bases between. CDR3 length: 15 amino acids. The CDR3 loop is CASSPLEGRTDTQYF. CDR3 DNA: TGTGCCAGCAGCCCTCTCGAGGGCCGCACAGATACGCAGTATTTT.

The chain is built from TRBV5-1 and TRBJ2-1; D is perhaps TRBD1 (6 bases). CDR1 is SGHRS and CDR2 is YFSETQ in the germline V gene. Trimming took off 5 bases at V and 6 bases at J, with 12 bases between the two ends. The CDR3 is 13 residues long. The CDR3 sequence is CASSFGQSNEQFF. CDR3 nucleotides: TGCGCCAGCAGTTTTGGACAGTCCAATGAGCAGTTCTTC. Variable domain in full (rest from reference TRBV5-1 and TRBJ2-1): KAGVTQTPRYLIKTRGQQVTLSCSPISGHRSVSWYQQTPGQGLQFLFEYFSETQRNKGNFPGRFSGRQFSNSRSEMNVSTLELGDSALYLCASSFGQSNEQFFGPGTRLTVL.

This clone showed up just once. This sequence joins TRBV4-1 and TRBJ1-5, with a weak D call TRBD1 (6 bases). Germline V gene lookup returns CDR1 MGHRA and CDR2 YSYEKL. Trimming cost V 0 bases and J 7 bases, with 16 bases left between them. The CDR3 spans 16 residues. This CDR3 reads CASSQEIGGGRQPQHF. The CDR3 DNA reads TGCGCCAGCAGCCAAGAGATAGGGGGGGGCCGCCAGCCCCAGCATTTT.

The chain links TRBV28 to TRBJ2-3; 10 bases are shared with TRBD2. Trimming took 8 bases from V and 7 from J; bases not matched to a gene: 12. The CDR3 runs 15 residues. Germline CDR1 MDHEN, CDR2 SYDVKM. CDR3 in amino acids: CASWDTSGAYNTQYF. The CDR3 DNA is TGTGCCAGCTGGGATACTAGCGGGGCCTACAATACGCAGTATTTT.

The gene calls are TRBV27 and TRBJ1-3, with 8 positions matching TRBD1. The CDR3 covers 14 residues. Germline V gives CDR1 MNHEY, CDR2 SMNVEV (reference sequence). The junction had 4 bases not matched to a gene; V was cut back by 9 bases and J by 0 bases. The CDR3 coding sequence is TGTGCCAGTATGGGACAGGACTCTGGAAACACCATATATTTT. Protein product: CASMGQDSGNTIYF.